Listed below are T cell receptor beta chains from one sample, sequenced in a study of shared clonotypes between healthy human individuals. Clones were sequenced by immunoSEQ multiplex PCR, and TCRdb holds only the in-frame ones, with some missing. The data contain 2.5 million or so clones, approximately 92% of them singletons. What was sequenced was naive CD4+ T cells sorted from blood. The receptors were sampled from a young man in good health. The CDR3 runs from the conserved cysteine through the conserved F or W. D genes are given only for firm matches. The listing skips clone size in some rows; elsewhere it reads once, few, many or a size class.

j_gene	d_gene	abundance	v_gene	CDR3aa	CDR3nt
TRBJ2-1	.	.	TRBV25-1	CASSEYRGASYNEQFF	TGTGCCAGCAGTGAATATAGGGGGGCCTCCTACAATGAGCAGTTCTTC
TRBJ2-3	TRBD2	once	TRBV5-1	CASSTSGSITDTQYF	TGCGCCAGCAGCACTAGCGGGAGTATCACAGATACGCAGTATTTT
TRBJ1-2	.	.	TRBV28	CASSFGRAGDYGYTF	TGTGCCAGCAGTTTCGGAAGGGCTGGTGACTATGGCTACACCTTC
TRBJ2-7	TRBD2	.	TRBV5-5	CASSLNPLAGIYEQYF	TGTGCCAGCAGCTTAAACCCACTAGCGGGCATCTACGAGCAGTACTTC
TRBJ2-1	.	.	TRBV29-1	CSVATGSSYNEQFF	TGCAGCGTCGCGACAGGCAGCTCCTACAATGAGCAGTTCTTC
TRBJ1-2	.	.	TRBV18	CASSPPGTTVRPNYGYTF	TGTGCCAGCTCACCTCCCGGAACGACAGTACGACCTAACTATGGCTACACCTTC
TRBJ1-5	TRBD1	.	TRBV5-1	CASSLGPRDSILNQPQHF	TGCGCCAGCAGCCTTGGGCCCCGGGACAGCATCCTTAATCAGCCCCAGCATTTT
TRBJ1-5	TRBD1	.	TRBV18	CASSPPGQGNQPQHF	TGTGCCAGCTCACCGCCGGGACAGGGCAATCAGCCCCAGCATTTT
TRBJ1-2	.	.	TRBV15	CATSIGTASGYTF	TGTGCCACCAGCATAGGGACCGCGTCGGGCTACACCTTC
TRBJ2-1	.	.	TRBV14	CASSSTRLLYNEQFF	TGTGCCAGCAGCTCAACGAGACTACTCTACAATGAGCAGTTCTTC
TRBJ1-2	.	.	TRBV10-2	CASSESGGRMVNYGYTF	TGCGCCAGCAGTGAGTCGGGGGGCCGCATGGTTAACTATGGCTACACCTTC
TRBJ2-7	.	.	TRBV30	CAWSVGSSYEQYF	TGTGCCTGGAGTGTAGGCAGCTCCTACGAGCAGTACTTC
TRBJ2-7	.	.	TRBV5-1	CASSSLQPTYEQYF	TGCGCCAGCAGCTCGCTACAGCCTACCTACGAGCAGTACTTC
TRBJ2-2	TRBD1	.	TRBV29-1	CSVNRGLGNTGELFF	TGCAGCGTAAACAGGGGGCTTGGTAACACCGGGGAGCTGTTTTTT
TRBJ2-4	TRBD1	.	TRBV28	CASSRIGTALAKNIQYF	TGTGCCAGCAGTCGTATCGGGACAGCTCTAGCCAAAAACATTCAGTACTTC
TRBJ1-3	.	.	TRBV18	CASSPLFTGGGNTIYF	TGTGCCAGCTCACCTCTCTTCACCGGGGGCGGAAACACCATATATTTT
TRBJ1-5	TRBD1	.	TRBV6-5	CASSNDRDQPPHF	TGTGCCAGCAGCAATGACAGGGACCAGCCCCCGCATTTT
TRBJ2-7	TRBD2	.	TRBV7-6	CASSLGLAGPYEQYF	TGTGCCAGCAGCTTGGGTCTAGCGGGACCCTACGAGCAGTACTTC
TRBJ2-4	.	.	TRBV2	CASGYQGGNIQYF	TGTGCCAGTGGATACCAGGGCGGAAACATTCAGTACTTC
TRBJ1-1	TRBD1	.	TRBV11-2	CASSTGTGVNTEAFF	TGTGCCAGCAGCACAGGGACAGGAGTGAACACTGAAGCTTTCTTT
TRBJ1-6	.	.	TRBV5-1	CASSLGGGNNSPLHF	TGCGCCAGCAGCTTGGGAGGAGGTAATAATTCACCCCTCCACTTT
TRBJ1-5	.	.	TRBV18	CASSRQENQPQHF	TGTGCCAGCTCACGACAGGAAAATCAGCCCCAGCATTTT
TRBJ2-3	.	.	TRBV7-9	CASSFDRPSTDTQYF	TGTGCCAGCAGCTTTGACAGGCCTAGCACAGATACGCAGTATTTT
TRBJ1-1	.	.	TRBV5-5	CASSLAGIDTEAFF	TGTGCCAGCAGCTTGGCCGGCATCGACACTGAAGCTTTCTTT
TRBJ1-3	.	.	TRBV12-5	CASGLGDSAGNTIYF	TGTGCTAGTGGTTTGGGGGACTCCGCTGGAAACACCATATATTTT
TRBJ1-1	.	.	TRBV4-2	CASSQEMNTEAFF	TGTGCCAGCAGCCAGGAAATGAACACTGAAGCTTTCTTT
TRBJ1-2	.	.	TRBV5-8	CASRDTGYGYTF	TGTGCCAGCAGAGATACAGGGTATGGCTACACCTTC
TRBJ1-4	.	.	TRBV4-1	CASRPQRGLREKLFF	TGCGCCAGCAGACCGCAGCGAGGGCTACGGGAAAAACTGTTTTTT
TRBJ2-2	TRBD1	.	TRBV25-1	CASSEKGGHAGELFF	TGTGCCAGCAGTGAAAAAGGGGGCCATGCCGGGGAGCTGTTTTTT
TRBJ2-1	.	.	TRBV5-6	CASSSGTSYNEQFF	TGTGCCAGCAGCTCCGGGACGAGTTACAATGAGCAGTTCTTC
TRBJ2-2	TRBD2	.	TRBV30	CAWQMGGLQDPTGELFF	TGTGCCTGGCAGATGGGGGGGTTGCAAGACCCCACCGGGGAGCTGTTTTTT
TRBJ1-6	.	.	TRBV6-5	CASSVKDNSPLHF	TGTGCCAGCAGCGTTAAGGATAATTCACCCCTCCACTTT
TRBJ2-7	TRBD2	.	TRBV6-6	CASSYVAGVSEQYF	TGTGCCAGCAGTTACGTAGCGGGAGTCAGCGAGCAGTACTTC
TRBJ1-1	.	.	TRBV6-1	CASPGVPVNTEAFF	TGTGCCAGCCCAGGGGTCCCCGTGAACACTGAAGCTTTCTTT
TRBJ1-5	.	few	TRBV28	CASSLVEPQHF	TGTGCCAGCAGTTTAGTGGAGCCCCAGCATTTT
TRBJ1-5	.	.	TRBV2	CASSEGTTPQPQHF	TGTGCCAGCAGTGAAGGGACAACCCCTCAGCCCCAGCATTTT
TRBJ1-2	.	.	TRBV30	CAWSVQAGGYTF	TGTGCCTGGAGTGTACAAGCGGGTGGCTACACCTTC
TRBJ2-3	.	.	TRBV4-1	CASSSYSLTTDTQYF	TGCGCCAGCAGTTCTTACTCGCTCACGACAGATACGCAGTATTTT
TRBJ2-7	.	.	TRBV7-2	CASSLRRADAYEQYF	TGTGCCAGCAGCTTAAGGAGGGCAGATGCGTACGAGCAGTACTTC
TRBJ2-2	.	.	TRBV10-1	CASSVAGQVYGELFF	TGCGCCAGCAGTGTAGCCGGGCAGGTTTACGGGGAGCTGTTTTTT
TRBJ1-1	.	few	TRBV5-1	CASSLASNTEAFF	TGCGCCAGCAGCTTGGCATCGAACACTGAAGCTTTCTTT
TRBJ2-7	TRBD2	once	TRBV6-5	CASSYYGLAYEQYF	TGTGCCAGCAGTTACTATGGACTAGCCTACGAGCAGTACTTC
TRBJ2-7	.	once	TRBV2	CASRGTGSYEQYF	TGTGCCAGCAGGGGAACAGGTTCCTACGAGCAGTACTTC
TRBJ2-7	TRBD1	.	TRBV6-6	CASSYGTGTYEQYF	TGTGCCAGCAGTTACGGGACAGGGACCTACGAGCAGTACTTC
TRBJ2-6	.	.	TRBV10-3	CAISRTATTSGANVLTF	TGTGCCATCAGCAGGACAGCTACCACCTCTGGGGCCAACGTCCTGACTTTC
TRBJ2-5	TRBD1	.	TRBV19	CASRQRGQGVLETQYF	TGTGCCAGTAGACAAAGGGGACAGGGAGTTTTGGAGACCCAGTACTTC
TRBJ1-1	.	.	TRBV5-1	CASSLGPGTNTEAFF	TGCGCCAGCAGCTTGGGGCCAGGGACGAACACTGAAGCTTTCTTT
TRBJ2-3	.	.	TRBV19	CASSIDSHGTDTQYF	TGTGCCAGTAGTATTGACTCCCATGGGACAGATACGCAGTATTTT
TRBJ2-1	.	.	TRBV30	CAWKIRNEQFF	TGTGCCTGGAAGATCAGGAATGAGCAGTTCTTC